One sample yielded the 27 T cell receptor beta chains listed below, sequenced in a study of blood T cell repertoires in COVID-19. Using immunoSEQ multiplex PCR, the repertoire was profiled, and TCRdb retains in-frame clones only, with some absent. Among a few hundred thousand clones, 75% to 90% were seen once, and the ten largest hold 3% to 4.5%. Sequenced material: peripheral blood. The receptor source for this set is a woman younger than 30 with acute or convalescent COVID-19.

The chain is built from TRBV5-6 and TRBJ1-5, with D possibly TRBD1 on 5 matching bases. The CDR3 sequence is 16 residues long. CDR1 is SGHDT and CDR2 is YYEEEE in the germline V gene. The V end lost 2 bases, the J end lost 2 bases, and 14 bases lay between the germline ends. The CDR3 protein is CASSLWVTQGNQPQHF. CDR3 sequence (DNA): TGTGCCAGCAGCTTATGGGTCACACAGGGCAATCAGCCCCAGCATTTT.

This sequence joins TRBV2 and TRBJ2-5; 9 bases line up with TRBD1. Trimming at V came to 1 base and at J to 5 bases, leaving 5 bases not matched to a gene. This CDR3 region has 15 residues. The V gene's germline CDR1 is SNHLY and CDR2 FYNNEI. The CDR3 is CASSEERQGGETQYF. The DNA of the CDR3 is TGTGCCAGCAGTGAAGAGAGACAGGGGGGCGAGACCCAGTACTTC. The full variable domain, completed using reference TRBV2 and TRBJ2-5, is EPEVTQTPSHQVTQMGQEVILRCVPISNHLYFYWYRQILGQKVEFLVSFYNNEISEKSEIFDDQFSVERPDGSNFTLKIRSTKLEDSAMYFCASSEERQGGETQYFGPGTRLLVL.

The V call is TRBV9, the J call TRBJ1-2; 11 positions agree with TRBD1. CDR3 size: 15 residues. Looked up from germline, CDR1 is SGDLS and CDR2 is YYNGEE. V was clipped by 3 bases and J by 3 bases; unmatched bases: 4. The CDR3 loop reads CASSGDRGFDYGYTF. The CDR3 coding sequence is TGTGCCAGCAGCGGGGACAGGGGGTTCGACTATGGCTACACCTTC.

CDR3 amino acids: CASSLRGQEQPQHF. CDR3 nucleotide sequence: TGTGCCAGCAGCTTACGGGGACAGGAGCAGCCCCAGCATTTT. This sequence joins TRBV5-6 and TRBJ1-5, with 8 positions matching TRBD1. J lost 7 bases, V lost 2 bases, and 5 bases had no gene match. The CDR3 length is 14 residues. Germline V gene lookup returns CDR1 SGHDT and CDR2 YYEEEE.

The CDR3, as DNA: TGCGCCAGCGGGGGACAGGCTTGGAGCACTGAAGCTTTCTTT. This sequence encodes CASGGQAWSTEAFF. This chain links TRBV10-1 with TRBJ1-1; 8 bases are a match to TRBD1. The CDR3 length is 14 residues. The V segment lost 8 bases and the J segment 4 bases; nucleotides outside the gene matches: 9. Per the germline V gene, CDR1 is WNHNN and CDR2 is SYGVQD (reference sequence).

The chain carries TRBV7-2 and TRBJ1-4; 7 nucleotides agree with TRBD1. Germline V gene sequence: CDR1 SGHTA, CDR2 FQGNSA. The CDR3 is 15 amino acids. V lost 4 bases to trimming and J lost 5 bases; unmatched junction nucleotides: 7. The CDR3 region has the DNA TGTGCCAGCAGCTACGGGACAGCTATAAATGAAAAACTGTTTTTT. As protein: CASSYGTAINEKLFF.

This chain links TRBV3-1 (or the pseudogene TRBV3-2) with TRBJ2-5; 10 positions match TRBD2. V was clipped by 10 bases and J by 5 bases; unmatched bases: 13. Germline CDR1 reads LGHDT; CDR2 reads YNNKEL (reference sequence). The CDR3 extends over 15 amino acids. The CDR3 region is CATTRGTSVGETQYF. DNA of the CDR3: TGTGCCACCACTCGCGGGACTAGCGTCGGGGAGACCCAGTACTTC.

The chain is built from TRBV5-4 and TRBJ2-7, with 10 bases lining up with TRBD2. CDR1 SGHNT and CDR2 YYREEE come from the germline V gene (reference sequence). V gave up 4 bases and J gave up 3 bases; unmatched junction bases: 10. The CDR3 covers 16 residues. The CDR3 sequence: CASSGILAGGIYEQYF. CDR3 bases: TGTGCCAGCAGCGGAATCTTAGCGGGGGGCATCTACGAGCAGTACTTC.

This clone was counted only a few times. The V and J genes are TRBV27 and TRBJ1-1; D uncertain. Between the trimmed V and J ends, which lost 1 base and 1 base, there was a span of 4 bases. CDR3 length equals 13 residues. Looked up from germline, CDR1 is MNHEY and CDR2 is SMNVEV (reference sequence). The CDR3 DNA sequence: TGTGCCAGCAGTTTATTCCAGAACACTGAAGCTTTCTTT. As protein: CASSLFQNTEAFF.

V and J are TRBV6-2 or TRBV6-3 and TRBJ1-2; no firm D call. Trimming shortened V by 7 bases and J by 0 bases, and 15 bases separated the two germline ends. The CDR3 is 15 residues long. From germline, CDR1 is MNHEY and CDR2 SVGEGT. The CDR3 sequence is CASTPLRTPNYGYTF. CDR3 bases: TGTGCCAGCACCCCTCTGAGGACTCCTAACTATGGCTACACCTTC.

The rearrangement uses TRBV19 and TRBJ2-7, with D maybe TRBD2 (6 bases). V gave up 7 bases and J gave up 3 bases, with 16 bases separating them. The CDR3 extends over 14 amino acids. Germline V gives CDR1 LNHDA, CDR2 SQIVND (reference sequence). The CDR3 nucleotides are TGTGCCAGTAATTCGGGGACTGCAAACTACGAGCAGTACTTC. Amino acids: CASNSGTANYEQYF. The variable domain in full, completed from reference TRBV19 and TRBJ2-7, reads DGGITQSPKYLFRKEGQNVTLSCEQNLNHDAMYWYRQDPGQGLRLIYYSQIVNDFQKGDIAEGYSVSREKKESFPLTVTSAQKNPTAFYLCASNSGTANYEQYFGPGTRLTVT.

V gene TRBV11-3 combines with J gene TRBJ1-1; 11 bases are shared with TRBD1. The CDR3 is made up of 15 amino acids. With 5 bases clipped from V and 4 bases from J, the junction kept 6 bases outside the gene matches. Germline V gene data show CDR1 as SGHNT and CDR2 as YENEEA. DNA of the CDR3: TGTGCCAGCAGCGGACCGGGACAGGGGGGCACTGAAGCTTTCTTT. Translated, it gives CASSGPGQGGTEAFF.

The genes are TRBV4-1 and TRBJ2-1, with 7 bases aligning to TRBD2. Unmatched junction bases numbered 4, after V lost 3 bases and J lost 8 bases. This CDR3 comprises 13 residues. Germline CDR1 and CDR2: MGHRA and YSYEKL. In nucleotides, the CDR3 is TGCGCCAGCAGCCACTGGGGGAGGGATGAGCAGTTCTTC. Its protein product is CASSHWGRDEQFF.

The chain employs TRBV7-9 and TRBJ1-4; 9 bases match TRBD1. Germline V CDR1 and CDR2: SEHNR, FQNEAQ (reference sequence). The CDR3 loop spans 16 amino acids. V lost 1 base to trimming and J lost 1 base; unmatched junction nucleotides: 1. The CDR3 bases are TGTGCCAGCAGCTTAGGGACAGGGGTAACTAATGAAAAACTGTTTTTT. Protein: CASSLGTGVTNEKLFF.

The gene calls are TRBV19 and TRBJ1-5, with D possibly being TRBD1 (5 bases). From germline, CDR1 is LNHDA and CDR2 SQIVND (reference sequence). This CDR3 is 15 amino acids long. Trimming left V 5 bases short and J 1 base short, with 12 bases between. For the CDR3, the DNA is TGTGCCAGTAGTTCTCCGGGGGGAAGCAATCAGCCCCAGCATTTT. Protein sequence: CASSSPGGSNQPQHF.

The chain has TRBV9 and TRBJ2-2, with 8 bases matching TRBD1. The CDR3 consists of 17 residues. V trimming: 6 bases; J trimming: 2 bases; junction bases outside the gene matches: 12. Germline assignment: CDR1 SGDLS and CDR2 YYNGEE. Here the CDR3 reads CASNSAGTGVNTGELFF. DNA of the CDR3: TGTGCCAGCAACTCCGCCGGGACAGGAGTAAACACCGGGGAGCTGTTTTTT.

The gene calls are TRBV5-1 and TRBJ2-5; 7 bases agree with TRBD2. The V and J ends lost 0 bases and 1 base, in that order; junction bases with no gene match: 9. The CDR3 loop spans 17 amino acids. Germline CDR1 and CDR2: SGHRS and YFSETQ. The CDR3 nucleotides read TGCGCCAGCAGCTTGGGGGGGTCTAGCGGTCTCCAAGAGACCCAGTACTTC. Translation: CASSLGGSSGLQETQYF.

This clone was recorded once. This chain links TRBV7-8 with TRBJ1-5; 9 bases map to TRBD1. With 5 bases clipped from V and 8 bases from J, the junction kept 13 bases outside the gene matches. Per germline, CDR1 SGHVS and CDR2 FQNEAQ. The CDR3 extends over 16 amino acids. CDR3 residues: CASSTATGGWEKPQHF. CDR3 DNA: TGTGCCAGCAGCACAGCCACAGGGGGCTGGGAGAAGCCCCAGCATTTT.

The rearrangement joins TRBV2 to TRBJ1-3; D is perhaps TRBD1 (5 bases). CDR1 SNHLY and CDR2 FYNNEI come from the germline V gene. The CDR3 consists of 14 residues. The V gene lost 7 bases and the J gene lost 0 bases, with 10 bases spanning the gap. The CDR3 DNA sequence: TGTGCCAGCACCCCCGGGGGCTCTGGAAACACCATATATTTT. This codes for CASTPGGSGNTIYF. Together with reference TRBV2 and TRBJ1-3, the CDR3 gives the full variable domain: EPEVTQTPSHQVTQMGQEVILRCVPISNHLYFYWYRQILGQKVEFLVSFYNNEISEKSEIFDDQFSVERPDGSNFTLKIRSTKLEDSAMYFCASTPGGSGNTIYFGEGSWLTVV.

The CDR3 DNA reads TGTGCCAGCAGCCCCGGGACAGGGGTGAACACTGAAGCTTTCTTT. As protein: CASSPGTGVNTEAFF. V gene TRBV7-8 combines with J gene TRBJ1-1, with TRBD1 identical over 10 bases. The CDR3 is 15 residues long. Germline lookup yields CDR1 SGHVS and CDR2 FQNEAQ. V lost 5 bases to trimming and J lost 0 bases; unmatched junction nucleotides: 3.

In its sample, this clone was seen once. The V call is TRBV15, the J call TRBJ1-2; D unclear. Deletions cut 0 bases from V and 5 bases from J, with 10 bases between. The germline V gene encodes CDR1 LNHNV and CDR2 YYDKDF (reference sequence). The CDR3 loop spans 14 amino acids. CDR3 sequence reads: CATSRELAGYGYTF. The CDR3 coding sequence is TGTGCCACCAGCAGAGAATTGGCGGGTTATGGCTACACCTTC.

The chain has TRBV5-4 and TRBJ2-3, with a tentative D call TRBD1 (6 bases). V was clipped by 4 bases and J by 0 bases, with 15 bases between them. The germline CDR1 and CDR2 sequences are SGHNT and YYREEE (reference sequence). This CDR3 contains 16 residues. DNA for the CDR3: TGTGCCAGCAGCCGCGCCGACAGGTCTAGCACAGATACGCAGTATTTT. Its protein product is CASSRADRSSTDTQYF.

The chain couples TRBV29-1 to TRBJ2-5; TRBD1 agrees at 8 bases. CDR3 length equals 13 residues. Germline CDR1 SQVTM, CDR2 ANQGSEA. The trim removed 1 base at V and 3 bases at J, leaving 1 base unmatched. The CDR3 loop is CSVEGQGKETQYF. In nucleotides, the CDR3 is TGCAGCGTTGAAGGACAGGGGAAAGAGACCCAGTACTTC.

The rearrangement uses TRBV4-1 and TRBJ2-1; 9 bases fit TRBD2. Unmatched junction bases numbered 5, after V lost 0 bases and J lost 5 bases. The CDR3 is made up of 16 amino acids. Per germline, CDR1 MGHRA and CDR2 YSYEKL. The CDR3 DNA is TGCGCCAGCAGCCAAGAGACCGGACTAGCGAACAATGAGCAGTTCTTC. Translation gives CASSQETGLANNEQFF.

Concerning this clone: Other nucleotide sequences from this sample produce the same CDR3. J is TRBJ1-1 and V is TRBV9, with TRBD1 identical over 7 bases. V lost 2 bases, J lost 1 base, and 5 bases stayed unmatched. The germline V gene encodes CDR1 SGDLS and CDR2 YYNGEE. This CDR3 is built from 15 residues. CDR3: CASSVTGTANTEAFF. The CDR3 nucleotides read TGTGCCAGCAGCGTGACCGGGACAGCGAACACTGAAGCTTTCTTT.

The chain links TRBV10-1 to TRBJ2-2; 8 bases align to TRBD1. The V segment lost 6 bases and the J segment 2 bases; nucleotides outside the gene matches: 2. The CDR3 is made up of 14 amino acids. From germline, CDR1 is WNHNN and CDR2 SYGVQD (reference sequence). CDR3 in DNA: TGCGCCAGCAGCAGGGGGCGAAACACCGGGGAGCTGTTTTTT. Protein: CASSRGRNTGELFF.

This chain uses TRBV28 with TRBJ2-7, with TRBD1 matching over 10 bases. Germline CDR1 reads MDHEN; CDR2 reads SYDVKM. This CDR3 has 14 amino acids. V trimming: 6 bases; J trimming: 2 bases; junction bases outside the gene matches: 4. The CDR3 coding sequence is TGTGCCAGCAGAGGGACAGGGGACGCCTACGAGCAGTACTTC. It translates to CASRGTGDAYEQYF.